This entry is about one TCR beta chain. TCRdb's table, derived via immunoSEQ multiplex PCR, lists solely in-frame clones and lacks some. The sample contains approximately 35,000 clones, around 34% of which appear only once. This sample stems from a study of PD-L1 blockade in urothelial cancer. The CDR3 contains 13 residues. V lost 6 bases to trimming and J lost 3 bases; unmatched junction nucleotides: 4. Germline CDR1 reads MNHGY; CDR2 reads SAAAGT. This clonotype was sampled from a man aged 55-75 years with urothelial cancer. The input for sequencing was tumor tissue, taken before atezolizumab (anti-PD-L1) treatment. This rearrangement joins TRBV6-8 to TRBJ1-2; 7 nucleotides line up with TRBD1. Here the CDR3 DNA reads TGTGCCAGCAGAAGGGGGCAGGACTATGGCTACACCTTC. Residues: CASRRGQDYGYTF.